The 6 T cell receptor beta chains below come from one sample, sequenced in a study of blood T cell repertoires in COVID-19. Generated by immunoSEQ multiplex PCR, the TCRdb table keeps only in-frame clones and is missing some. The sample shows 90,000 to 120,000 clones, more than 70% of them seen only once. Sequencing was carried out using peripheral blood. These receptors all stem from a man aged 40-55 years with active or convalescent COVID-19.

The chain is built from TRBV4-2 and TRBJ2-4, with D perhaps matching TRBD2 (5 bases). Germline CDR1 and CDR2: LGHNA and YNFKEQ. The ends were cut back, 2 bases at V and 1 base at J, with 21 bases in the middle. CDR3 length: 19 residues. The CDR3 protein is CASSQRILLEPGAKNIQYF. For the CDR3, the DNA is TGTGCCAGCAGCCAACGAATCCTTCTCGAGCCGGGGGCCAAAAACATTCAGTACTTC.

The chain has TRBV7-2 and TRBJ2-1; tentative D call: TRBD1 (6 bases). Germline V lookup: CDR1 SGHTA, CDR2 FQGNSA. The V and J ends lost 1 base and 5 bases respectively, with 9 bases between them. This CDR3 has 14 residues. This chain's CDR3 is CASSLVGADNEQFF. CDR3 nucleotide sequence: TGTGCCAGCAGCTTAGTGGGGGCCGACAATGAGCAGTTCTTC.

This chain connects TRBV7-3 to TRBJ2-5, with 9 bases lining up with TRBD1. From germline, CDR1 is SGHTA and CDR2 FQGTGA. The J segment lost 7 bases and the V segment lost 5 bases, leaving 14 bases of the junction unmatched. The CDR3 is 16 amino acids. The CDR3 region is CASSLSPQGASGTQYF. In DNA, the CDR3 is TGTGCCAGCAGCCTTTCGCCACAGGGGGCGTCCGGGACCCAGTACTTC.

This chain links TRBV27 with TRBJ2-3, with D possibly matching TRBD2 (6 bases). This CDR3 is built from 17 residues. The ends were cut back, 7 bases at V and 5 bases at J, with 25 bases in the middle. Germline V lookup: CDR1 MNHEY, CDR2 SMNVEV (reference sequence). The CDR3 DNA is TGTGCCAGCACCCTAGTGGGGTGGGCGGGAATGGGAGATACGCAGTATTTT. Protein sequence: CASTLVGWAGMGDTQYF.

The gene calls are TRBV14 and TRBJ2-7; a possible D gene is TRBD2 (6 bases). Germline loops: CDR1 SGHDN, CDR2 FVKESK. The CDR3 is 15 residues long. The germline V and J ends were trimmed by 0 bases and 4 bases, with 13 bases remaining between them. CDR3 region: CASSQEGPGRYEQYF. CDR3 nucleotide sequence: TGTGCCAGCAGCCAAGAAGGGCCAGGGAGGTACGAGCAGTACTTC.

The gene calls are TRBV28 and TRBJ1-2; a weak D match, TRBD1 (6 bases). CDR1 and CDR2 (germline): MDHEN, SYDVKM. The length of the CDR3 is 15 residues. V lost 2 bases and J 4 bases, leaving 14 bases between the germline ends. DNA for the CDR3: TGTGCCAGCAGTTTAGCCGAAGGGGGTCGCTATGGCTACACCTTC. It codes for CASSLAEGGRYGYTF.